A single sample is the source of the 5 T cell receptor beta chains below, sequenced in a study of T cell clonality in common variable immunodeficiency. Data came from immunoSEQ multiplex PCR; TCRdb stores just in-frame clones and leaves some out. This sample has some 38,000 clones, each found more than once. The sequenced material came from peripheral blood mononuclear cells. The receptor set was obtained from a person between 18 and 75 years old in good health.

This clone was observed many times. The sequence runs out 3 residues before the end of the CDR3; the remainder is reconstructed from the germline J gene. Within the sample, other DNA sequences also encode this same CDR3. V gene TRBV19 combines with J gene TRBJ1-1; D might be TRBD1 (5 bases). The V gene's germline CDR1 is LNHDA and CDR2 SQIVND (reference sequence). This CDR3 is 14 amino acids long. The germline V and J ends were trimmed by 3 bases and 2 bases, with 10 bases remaining between them. The CDR3 bases that were read are TGTGCCAGTAGTATCGGTAGGGGAAACACTGAA. This encodes CASSIGRGNTE. The whole CDR3 region reads CASSIGRGNTEAFF.

This clone was observed many times. The CDR3 goes on 3 residues after the read ends, and that part is filled in from the germline J gene. The V and J genes are TRBV7-8 and TRBJ1-1; no firm D call. The CDR3 is 14 amino acids. Germline-derived CDR1 and CDR2 are SGHVS and FQNEAQ. V was shortened by 4 bases and J by 1 base, with 10 bases between the two germline ends. CDR3 DNA (partial): TGTGCCAGCAGCTCGACTAGAACGAACACTGAA. Encoded protein: CASSSTRTNTE. The full CDR3 is CASSSTRTNTEAFF.

This clone has a count of ten or more. The sequence runs out 3 residues before the end of the CDR3; the remainder is reconstructed from the germline J gene. The chain has TRBV6-1 and TRBJ2-5, with D perhaps TRBD1 (5 bases). Trimming took 3 bases from V and 4 from J, leaving 9 bases between them. This CDR3 has 13 residues. Per germline, CDR1 MNHNS and CDR2 SASEGT. The CDR3 is CASSEGQPETQYF. The part of the CDR3 DNA that was read is TGTGCCAGCAGTGAGGGGCAGCCAGAGACC.

This clone was observed at least ten times. The read ends 3 residues shy of where the CDR3 ends; the end is completed using the germline J gene. V is TRBV5-4 and J is TRBJ1-6, with 7 bases fitting TRBD1. Germline CDR1 SGHNT, CDR2 YYREEE (reference sequence). This CDR3 is 14 amino acids long. The V gene end was trimmed by 0 bases and the J gene end by 10 bases; junction bases not matched to a gene: 4. The CDR3 bases that were read are TGTGCCAGCAGCTTGGAAGGGGGCGAATCACCC. Translating gives CASSLEGGESP. The CDR3 reads in full as CASSLEGGESPLHF.

Ten or more counts support this clone. Read data end 3 residues before the CDR3 end; the end is taken from the germline J gene. The gene calls are TRBV5-4 and TRBJ1-4; 7 bases agree with TRBD1. The junction had 5 bases not matched to a gene; V was cut back by 0 bases and J by 3 bases. Germline V CDR1 and CDR2: SGHNT, YYREEE (reference sequence). CDR3 length: 16 amino acids. The part of the CDR3 DNA that was read is TGTGCCAGCAGCTTGGGGCAGGGGGTAGCTAATGAAAAA. The encoded protein is CASSLGQGVANEK. In full, the CDR3 is CASSLGQGVANEKLFF.